This TCR beta chain was obtained from a study of T-cell reconstitution after alpha-beta-depleted transplantation in children. The study, taken as a whole, reports: Newly generated T cells supplied most T-cell counts and diversity one year post-transplant. In some patients, recipient T cells and intrathymic progenitors surviving conditioning explained high day-60 diversity.

CDR3 length equals 15 residues. Trimming cost V 4 bases and J 3 bases; bases outside gene matches: 11. Germline V gene data show CDR1 as SQVTM and CDR2 as ANQGSEA. This clonotype has at least ten counts. Its antigen is unknown. A library of TCRbeta sequences, prepared with unique molecular identifiers, was generated. TCRdb reanalysed the PCR reads using MiXCR and keeps one entry per CDR3 protein. The sample holds almost 250,000 distinct CDR3 sequences; more than 20% are singletons and the top ten take roughly 2.5%. Specimen: PBMCs, collected before TCRalphabeta/CD19-depleted stem cell transplant. The V and J genes are TRBV29-1 and TRBJ2-7, with TRBD2 matching 8 bases. The receptor's source is a girl aged 2 to 9 with Fanconi anemia, due to receive a stem cell transplant. The CDR3 DNA reads TGCAGCGTTGCGCCGGGGCTAGCGGGTTACTACGAGCAGTACTTC. It specifies CSVAPGLAGYYEQYF.